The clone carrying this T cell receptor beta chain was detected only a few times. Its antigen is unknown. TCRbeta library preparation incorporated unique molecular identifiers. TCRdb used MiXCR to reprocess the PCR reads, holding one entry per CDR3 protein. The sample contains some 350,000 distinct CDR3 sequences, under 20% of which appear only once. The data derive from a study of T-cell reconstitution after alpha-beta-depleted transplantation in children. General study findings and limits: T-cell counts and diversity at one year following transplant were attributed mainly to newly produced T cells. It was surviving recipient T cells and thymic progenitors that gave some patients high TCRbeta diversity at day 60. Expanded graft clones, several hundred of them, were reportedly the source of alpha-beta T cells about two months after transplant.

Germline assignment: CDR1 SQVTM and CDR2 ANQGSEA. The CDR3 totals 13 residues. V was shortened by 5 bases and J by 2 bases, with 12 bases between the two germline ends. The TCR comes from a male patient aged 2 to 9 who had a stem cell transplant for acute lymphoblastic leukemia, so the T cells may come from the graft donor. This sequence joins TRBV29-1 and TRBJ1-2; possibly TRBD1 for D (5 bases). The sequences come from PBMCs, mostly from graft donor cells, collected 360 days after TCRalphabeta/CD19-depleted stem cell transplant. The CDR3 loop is CSVWQEGNYGYTF. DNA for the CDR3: TGCAGCGTTTGGCAGGAGGGGAACTATGGCTACACCTTC.